This T cell receptor beta chain came from a study of cytomegalovirus exposure and HLA in healthy donors (dated 2017 in TCRdb). In terms of the full investigation: An earlier analysis of several hundred of the donors reported 250 to 300 Gb of sequence data and 95 million to 130 million unique TCR beta sequences obtained from around 170 million T cells. The study was designed to test whether signatures of past pathogen exposure could be identified by cataloging public T cell receptors. Because of strong linkage in the cohort, roughly five DR-DQ haplotypes were treated as single units for association and clustering. Typing coverage varied by locus: roughly 629-640 donors for A, B, C, DRB1 and DQB1; approximately 560 for DQA1; over 600 for DPA1; approximately 470 for DPB1. HLA typing covered class I and class II loci at four-digit resolution. The study profiled the T cell repertoires of 500 to 800 subjects by immunosequencing and related them to cytomegalovirus serostatus. Rather than drawing on any new phenotypic data, the later analysis identified candidate immune exposures from TCR beta sequences and the way those sequences occurred across donors. To predict cytomegalovirus infection status, the study brought together high-throughput TCR immunosequencing, statistical association of individual TCRs with disease status, and machine learning. All discovery cohort repertoires had been generated on a single sequencing platform. Of the roughly 400 genotyped donors, less than 90% were placed in the genetic ancestry cluster associated with self-reported Caucasian donors. An earlier analysis of several hundred of the donors used high-throughput TCR beta sequencing to judge whether each TCR beta V gene segment behaved as functional or pseudogenic. A later analysis re-examined previously published TCR beta repertoires from more than 650 donors and added high-resolution HLA genotyping to investigate patterns of TCR occurrence. Genome-wide SNP genotypes for about three fifths of the roughly 670 donors were used in a later genetic analysis, which treated that subset as a discovery cohort. In addition to the first cohort of around 670 subjects, a separate validation cohort of 120 different subjects was used. Donor age, sex, ethnicity and CMV serostatus were compiled together with the repertoire data. About 310 gigabases of sequencing data and tens of millions of unique TCR sequences were included in an early release covering about 600 HLA-typed donors. Among 350 to 400 genotyped donors of the cohort, an average of approximately 240,000 unique TCR beta nucleotide sequences were sequenced per donor, around 20% of them non-productive.

The cohort consisted of 600 to 700 healthy bone marrow donors. At the time of sampling, every cohort member was nominally healthy, though immune exposures that went unrecorded were likely present. The donor tested CMV seronegative and was one of the 352 seronegative cohort members. A peripheral blood sample was collected from each donor, and TCR beta sequencing was performed on peripheral blood mononuclear cells. The Qiagen DNeasy Blood Extraction Kit was used to extract genomic DNA from the blood cell samples. The paper's findings and limits, for the study overall: The earlier analysis of 587 of the donors excluded 15 to 20 rarely observed V segments, including chromosome 9 orphons, because counts were too low. The study gave a list of 150 to 200 TCR beta chains associated with cytomegalovirus. Because HLA typing was unavailable for some donors at each locus, only the typed subset was used in association tests. In vitro tests confirmed that three of the cytomegalovirus-associated TCR beta chains recognize cytomegalovirus antigens. Strong co-occurrence of HLA alleles, especially DR and DQ, made assigning TCR associations to individual alleles difficult. According to a later analysis, most CMV-associated TCR beta chains appeared to be HLA-restricted, and the HLA associations seemed to be driven largely by CMV exposure. In this cohort, only TCR beta chains were sequenced, and detectable features were limited by the absence of alpha or paired-chain data. A later analysis associated some 17,000 TCR beta sequences with specific HLA alleles at a false discovery rate of 0.05. A group of highly shared sequence variants was considered likely to be a technical artifact of the sequencing pipeline. In a later analysis, the rate of TCR association differed among HLA loci, with DRB1 alleles having the most associated TCRs and HLA-C alleles having the fewest. The classifier was reported to diagnose cytomegalovirus status with high specificity and sensitivity in both the original cohort and the validation cohort. An association between a missense DCLRE1C variant and V-gene and J-gene trimming of TCR beta chains was found in a later genetic analysis and replicated in an independent cohort. A later genetic analysis reported fewer N-insertions in productive TCRs among donors in an Asian-associated ancestry cluster than the roughly 700-donor mean. In an earlier analysis of approximately 590 of the donors, most TCR beta V segments appeared in productive rearrangements about 87% or about 30% of the time, broadly matching IMGT annotations. The authors suggested that the approach could potentially be generalized to other disease states and immunological phenotypes. Linkage disequilibrium might explain the correlated functional status among segregating V segments, but an unknown experimental factor could not be excluded. According to a later analysis, parvovirus B19, influenza, CMV and Epstein-Barr virus appeared linked to several top co-occurrence clusters. The only immune exposure information available for the cohort was CMV serostatus. Presence/absence analyses assumed roughly uniform sequencing depth across donors, an assumption that may not hold. A further reported finding was that TCR beta sequences accurately predicted the HLA-A and HLA-B alleles for most subjects in the first cohort. A later analysis found that HLA-associated TCR beta chains were more clonally expanded and had lower generation probabilities than equally common non-associated chains. Most TCR sequences were seen in very few donors, while some public TCRs were found in many individuals. Some IMGT-functional V segments, including TRBV6-2 and TRBV6-3, could not be told apart with the 87-base-pair reads, so those segments were excluded.

Reading from cysteine to phenylalanine, the CDR3 counts 14 amino acids. Of the read, only the CDR3 DNA is kept; its 42 bases are in frame from base 1. CDR1 KGHSH and CDR2 LQKENI were looked up in the germline V gene. Trimming accounts for 3 bases at V and 6 bases at J, while the number of junction bases matched to no gene is 1. As concerns this clone: The clone's antigen remains unknown. The input lacks base qualities; no much larger clone sits a single base away.

Preparation of the library involved the immunoSEQ multiplex PCR assay. For the multiplex PCR, a mixture combining 60 forward primers for TCR Vbeta segments and 13 reverse primers for TCR Jbeta segments was used. Amplification of the CDR3 region of rearranged TCR beta genes was performed with a multiplex PCR assay on genomic DNA. The Illumina HiSeq System was used to sequence the amplified TCR beta libraries as 87-base-pair reads. In the original analysis: A later analysis tallied 80 million to 95 million unique TCR beta chains across the 600 to 700 repertoires, and some 12 million of those chains were shared by two or more donors. To remove PCR and sequencing errors, raw reads were error-corrected and collapsed into unique sequences using a nearest-neighbor algorithm that merged closely related sequences. CDR3 sequences were aligned to IMGT reference sequences to assign V, D and J gene segments. For a sequence to be retained, a match of at least six nucleotides was required to both a V gene segment and a J gene segment. A rearrangement was called productive if the CDR3 had no stop codons and remained in frame with V and J, and every other rearrangement was called non-productive. Following IMGT convention, CDR3 was defined as the stretch from the second conserved V-encoded cysteine up to the conserved J-encoded phenylalanine. The earlier analysis of 500 to 650 of the donors excluded any sequence lacking an unambiguous match to a single V gene segment. In an earlier analysis of 587 of the donors, V segments were called functional above 56.7% productive rearrangements and were called segregating when the between-donor standard deviation exceeded 5%. A statistical classification framework was developed to diagnose cytomegalovirus status using the catalog of TCR beta chain sequences. A later analysis assigned V and J genes by comparing TCR nucleotide sequences with IMGT/GENE-DB human TR gene sequences. Using the TCRdist pipeline, a later analysis assigned CDR3 sequences along with most-parsimonious VDJ recombination scenarios. In a later analysis, each TCR beta chain was defined by its CDR3 amino acid sequence together with its V-gene family, and reads without a unique V-gene family were excluded. To address suspected cross-contamination and a sequencing artifact, a later analysis removed a few hundred highly shared, low-generation-probability nucleotide sequences. In a later analysis, a clonal expansion index was calculated for each public chain from normalized within-repertoire ranks of inferred template counts. Generation probabilities in a later analysis came from a VDJ recombination model fitted to out-of-frame rearrangements, and those results were checked against IGoR. In a later analysis, TCR-TCR, TCR-HLA and TCR-CMV co-occurrence was scored with hypergeometric tests, and a repertoire-size bias correction was applied to TCR pairs. In a later analysis, false discovery rates were estimated by permuting HLA or CMV assignments 20 times. In a later analysis, co-occurring TCRs were grouped using DBSCAN, with TCRdist sequence similarity added in when clustering inside HLA-allele-positive subsets. Repertoires with fewer than 30,000 or more than 120,000 public chains were left out of co-occurrence clustering, as were about 5 repertoires with anomalous nucleotide sharing. TCRdb limited this immuneACCESS table to in-frame rearrangements with V and J called. A share of clones is missing; checked studies link under half to unresolved V genes, and the rest is unexplained. V and J calls and clone size come straight from that table; D and trimming were deduced from the DNA. This sample gives some 180,000 clones in total; over 75% of them show up just once. The ten largest clonotypes hold about 2.8% of the sample.

The sequence links TRBV18 to TRBJ1-4, with 10 junctional bases fitting TRBD1. This TCR came from a woman aged 25-40 years in good health and CMV-seronegative. Input material: PBMCs. DNA sequence: TGTGCCAGCTCACCGACAGGGGGCTATGAAAAACTGTTTTTT. The resulting protein is CASSPTGGYEKLFF.